Reported below is one T cell receptor beta chain. In germline, CDR1 is ENHRY, CDR2 SYGVKD. Trimming cost V 5 bases and J 1 base, with 10 bases left between them. This CDR3 comprises 14 residues. This entry is derived from a study of blood T cell repertoires in COVID-19. Across the whole study: Sample material is recorded as cDNA or gDNA derived from T cells, B-cell-depleted T cells, or PBMCs.

Authors' data handling: Nucleated cell counts were estimated from reference gene primer amplification. Sequencing was performed with immunoSEQ multiplex PCR; in TCRdb, only in-frame clones are kept and a portion is missing. That table furnishes V, J and clone size, whereas the DNA furnished D and trimming. The data hold fewer than 120,000 clones, with 70% to 90% observed a single time. The chain combines TRBV10-3 with TRBJ2-3, with a tentative D call TRBD2 (5 bases). The sequence was collected from a human donor in a cohort sampled during active COVID-19. Specimen: peripheral blood. DNA of the CDR3: TGTGCCATCAGTAAGGACTCCCGCACAGATACGCAGTATTTT. Translating it yields CAISKDSRTDTQYF.